This TCR beta chain was sequenced in a study of T cell repertoires in cytomegalovirus infection. Study summary: Based on public TCR beta signatures, there were indications of CMV infection and of a matching HLA type.

Study-level findings and limits: CMV-specific TCR beta clonotypes restricted by HLA-C dominated the ex vivo response.

CDR3 length: 13 residues. The ends were cut back, 8 bases at V and 2 bases at J, with 12 bases in the middle. Germline CDR1 SEHNR, CDR2 FQNEAQ (reference sequence). From the reads, TCRdb called clonotypes with MiXCR, one entry per CDR3 protein. The sample contains hundreds of thousands of distinct CDR3 sequences, around 30% of which appear only once. Remarks on this clonotype: No antigen is known for it.

This rearrangement joins TRBV7-9 to TRBJ1-1; D uncertain. Sequenced material: cultured CD8+ T cells from PBMCs, taken from culture after CMV antigen stimulation. This receptor was taken from a human donor in good health (CMV status not recorded). Some clones in this sample may be carry-over from other donors' samples. Written as DNA, the CDR3 is TGTGCCAGCTACGACGGGGTAAACACTGAAGCTTTCTTT. It codes for CASYDGVNTEAFF.